This paragraph reports one T cell receptor beta chain. The final CDR3 position lacks the conserved phenylalanine or tryptophan, pointing to a likely read error. Trimming took off 1 base at V and 0 bases at J, with 3 bases between the two ends. In germline, CDR1 is SGHDN, CDR2 FVKESK. The CDR3 sequence is 13 residues long. This entry comes from a study of molecular identifiers for immune sequencing clone quantification. On the study more broadly: With replicates, the RNA of about 20,000 or 100,000 naive CD8 cells was split five ways and four were sequenced.

TCRdb itself ran the PCR reads through MiXCR, one entry per CDR3 protein. The top ten hold roughly 0.83% of the sample, which has over 550,000 distinct CDR3 sequences, around 25% seen once. V usage is TRBV14 and J usage is TRBJ1-1; no reliable D call. The TCR was taken from a human donor in good health. Some libraries in this study had Jurkat cell RNA spiked in. Material for sequencing was naive CD8+ T cells from blood, with Jurkat cell RNA spiked in. Described subset: FACS-sorted CD8+CD4-CCR7+CD45RA+ naive T cells. DNA for the CDR3: TGTGCCAGCAGCCAAGTGCTGAACACTGAAGCTTTCTCT. Translated: CASSQVLNTEAFS.